The rows below give T cell receptor beta chains drawn from one sample of a study of T cells of healthy individuals. TCRdb used MiXCR to reprocess the 5' RACE reads, holding one entry per CDR3 protein. The sample has 85,000 to 100,000 distinct CDR3 sequences, under 20% seen once. The receptor source for this set is a human donor in good health. Both conserved end residues are part of each CDR3. A D gene is named only where the DNA matches it firmly. Clone size is given for some rows only: seen once, a few or many times, or a class if the clone is expanded.

CDR3nt | CDR3aa | v_gene | abundance | d_gene | j_gene
TGTGCCAGCAGTATTAGCGGGGAGGCCGGGGAGCTGTTTTTT | CASSISGEAGELFF | TRBV12-3/TRBV12-4 | many | TRBD2 | TRBJ2-2
TGCAGCGTTGGGCGAGGGGGCACTGAAGCTTTCTTT | CSVGRGGTEAFF | TRBV29-1 | NA | NA | TRBJ1-1
TGTGCCACCGGGGAGCAGGGGGTCCAAGAGACCCAGTACTTC | CATGEQGVQETQYF | TRBV15 | NA | TRBD1 | TRBJ2-5
TGTGCCAGCAGCCAAGATCCCGACAGGGTGGGGGGGGGCTACACCTTC | CASSQDPDRVGGGYTF | TRBV4-2 | NA | TRBD1 | TRBJ1-2
TGTGCCAGCAGCTTGGGAACCGTACAAGAGACCCAGTACTTC | CASSLGTVQETQYF | TRBV7-9 | few | NA | TRBJ2-5
TGTGCCAGCAGCCAAACCCGGGGTGGAGAGCAGTTCTTC | CASSQTRGGEQFF | TRBV6-5 | NA | NA | TRBJ2-1
TGTGCCAGCAGTCTACTAGCGGGAGTAATCAATGAGCAGTTCTTC | CASSLLAGVINEQFF | TRBV6-5 | NA | TRBD2 | TRBJ2-1
TGCGCCATCAGCCTCTTGCCCGGGACAGGTAGAAATGAGCAGTTCTTC | CAISLLPGTGRNEQFF | TRBV4-1 | few | TRBD1 | TRBJ2-1
TGTGCCAGCAGCCAAGGCCAGGGGGTAGGCCTTCAGCAGTTCTTC | CASSQGQGVGLQQFF | TRBV4-2 | few | TRBD1 | TRBJ2-1
TGTGCCAGCAGTTTAGTTCGGACAGGGATCTATGGCTACACCTTC | CASSLVRTGIYGYTF | TRBV12-3/TRBV12-4 | NA | TRBD1 | TRBJ1-2
TGCAGCGGTACAGGGGAGGTTGGAGAAAAACTGTTTTTT | CSGTGEVGEKLFF | TRBV29-1 | many | TRBD1 | TRBJ1-4
TGTGCCAGCAGCTATGGACAGGGGGGTACGCAGTATTTT | CASSYGQGGTQYF | TRBV5-4 | many | TRBD1 | TRBJ2-3
TGTGCCAGCACCAGGACTAGCGGGGCCGGGGAGCTGTTTTTT | CASTRTSGAGELFF | TRBV3-1 | many | TRBD2 | TRBJ2-2
TGCGCCAGCAGCACAACTAGCGGGGCCTACGAGCAGTACTTC | CASSTTSGAYEQYF | TRBV5-1 | few | TRBD2 | TRBJ2-7
TGTGCCACCAGTGTAAATTGGGGCGATGAGCAGTTCTTC | CATSVNWGDEQFF | TRBV24-1 | many | NA | TRBJ2-1
TGTGCCATTGAGGGGTCCTACAATGAGCAGTTCTTC | CAIEGSYNEQFF | TRBV6-1 | NA | NA | TRBJ2-1
TGCAGTGCTAGAATCGCTAGCGGGGGGTTAATGGAGACCCAGTACTTC | CSARIASGGLMETQYF | TRBV20-1 | NA | TRBD2 | TRBJ2-5
TGCAGCGTTGGCAGATACTTTGATACGCAGTATTTT | CSVGRYFDTQYF | TRBV29-1 | NA | NA | TRBJ2-3
TGCAGTGCCCCAGGGACAGGGGGCTTGGAGACCCAGTACTTC | CSAPGTGGLETQYF | TRBV20-1 | NA | TRBD1 | TRBJ2-5
TGCGCCAGCGGACTAGCGCGCGCAGATACGCAGTATTTT | CASGLARADTQYF | TRBV5-1 | many | TRBD2 | TRBJ2-3
TGCAGTGCTACTCTCCCCCTGGTAGCCCAACGGGAGACCCAGTACTTC | CSATLPLVAQRETQYF | TRBV20-1 | many | NA | TRBJ2-5
TGCAGTGCTAGAGACGACAGGTCCTACACTGAAGCTTTCTTT | CSARDDRSYTEAFF | TRBV20-1 | few | NA | TRBJ1-1
TGTGCCAGCTCCCCCGGGACAGGGAGGATGAACACTGAAGCTTTCTTT | CASSPGTGRMNTEAFF | TRBV9 | NA | TRBD1 | TRBJ1-1
TGTGCCAGCAGCTTAGCCCCGGACTGGAATCAGCCCCAGCATTTT | CASSLAPDWNQPQHF | TRBV7-6 | few | NA | TRBJ1-5
TGTGCCAGCAGTTTATCCACAGTGTGGCCTGGAGGCAACACTGAAGCTTTCTTT | CASSLSTVWPGGNTEAFF | TRBV27 | few | NA | TRBJ1-1
TGTGCCAGCAGCCGGACAGAAGAAGGAAACACCATATATTTT | CASSRTEEGNTIYF | TRBV7-9 | many | NA | TRBJ1-3
TGTGCCAGCAGCCACAGGGGTCAGCAGTACTTC | CASSHRGQQYF | TRBV21-1 | few | NA | TRBJ2-7
TGTGCCAGCAGTTACTCAACCGGGATGAGCACAGATACGCAGTATTTT | CASSYSTGMSTDTQYF | TRBV6-6 | many | NA | TRBJ2-3
TGCGCCAGCAGCTTGATGCATACCAACACAGATACGCAGTATTTT | CASSLMHTNTDTQYF | TRBV5-1 | few | NA | TRBJ2-3
TGTGCCACCAGTGAATCGAGGCCTGGAAACACCATATATTTT | CATSESRPGNTIYF | TRBV24-1 | many | NA | TRBJ1-3
TGTGCCAGCAGCGCCCTACTAGAGGGATTGGAGACCCAGTACTTC | CASSALLEGLETQYF | TRBV9 | few | NA | TRBJ2-5
TGTGCCAGCAGTTCGGGCGGGAACCACCAAGAGACCCAGTACTTC | CASSSGGNHQETQYF | TRBV11-1 | many | NA | TRBJ2-5
TGCGCCAGCAGCTGGGCAGGGATGAATTCACCCCTCCACTTT | CASSWAGMNSPLHF | TRBV5-1 | few | NA | TRBJ1-6
TGCGCCAGCAGCCCCTGGACAGGGGGGGAGACCCAGTACTTC | CASSPWTGGETQYF | TRBV5-1 | once | TRBD1 | TRBJ2-5
TGTGCCAGCAGCTTGGATTCGGGGGGTGTCTACAATGAGCAGTTCTTC | CASSLDSGGVYNEQFF | TRBV5-5 | many | TRBD2 | TRBJ2-1
TGTGCCTGCGGGGAATCGAGCTCCTACGAGCAGTACTTC | CACGESSSYEQYF | TRBV5-5 | many | NA | TRBJ2-7
TGTGCCAGCAGTTTCGGTGGCTCTGGTTGGAGTAGAGAGACCCAGTACTTC | CASSFGGSGWSRETQYF | TRBV27 | NA | NA | TRBJ2-5
TGTGCCAGCAGTTTGGGGGGGCTAGGACAGCCCCAGCATTTT | CASSLGGLGQPQHF | TRBV28 | many | NA | TRBJ1-5
TGTGCCACAGGGGGCTGGGCCGGCTCCTACGAGCAGTACTTC | CATGGWAGSYEQYF | TRBV27 | few | TRBD1 | TRBJ2-7
TGTGCCAGCTCACCAGGCAGGGAACGTGGGGCCAACGTCCTGACTTTC | CASSPGRERGANVLTF | TRBV18 | NA | NA | TRBJ2-6
TGTGCCAGCAGCTTAGGACAAAACTATGGCTACACCTTC | CASSLGQNYGYTF | TRBV7-2 | few | NA | TRBJ1-2
TGTGCCAGCAGCCCCGGGGGACAGAACTATGGCTACACCTTC | CASSPGGQNYGYTF | TRBV3-1 | many | TRBD1 | TRBJ1-2